This is a list of T cell receptor beta chains from one sample in a study of T cells in Graves' hyperthyroidism and ophthalmopathy. TCRdb fed the multiplex PCR reads into MiXCR, producing one record per CDR3 protein. The profile shows approximately 510,000 distinct CDR3 sequences, around 21% of them singletons. The sample was blood. These receptors originate from a man aged 18 to 30 with Graves' hyperthyroidism. Each CDR3 is given with its conserved first and last residue. Each record gives: J gene, D gene, V gene, clone size, CDR3 protein, CDR3 DNA. The D gene is left open where the match is weak. Part of the rows lack a size; the others show once, few, many or a class for expanded clones.

TRBJ1-1 | NA | TRBV27 | NA | CASSLSPGLGTEAFF | TGTGCCAGCAGTTTATCGCCGGGGCTGGGCACTGAAGCTTTCTTT
TRBJ1-1 | NA | TRBV28 | many | CASSFVLTEAFF | TGTGCCAGCAGTTTTGTTTTAACTGAAGCTTTCTTT
TRBJ2-6 | NA | TRBV19 | many | CASTYTSGANVLTF | TGTGCCAGTACCTATACCTCTGGGGCCAACGTCCTGACTTTC
TRBJ2-3 | TRBD2 | TRBV7-8 | NA | CASSSGTSGNTDTQYF | TGTGCCAGCAGCTCCGGGACTAGCGGTAACACAGATACGCAGTATTTT
TRBJ2-2 | TRBD1 | TRBV4-1 | few | CASRSGQGPGELFF | TGCGCCAGCAGGTCCGGACAGGGCCCCGGGGAGCTGTTTTTT
TRBJ2-2 | NA | TRBV11-2 | many | CASSPPGAHTGELFF | TGTGCCAGCAGCCCGCCGGGGGCTCACACCGGGGAGCTGTTTTTT
TRBJ2-5 | NA | TRBV4-1 | many | CASSLGVLETRYF | TGCGCCAGCAGCCTCGGGGTGTTGGAGACCCGGTACTTC
TRBJ2-5 | TRBD1 | TRBV29-1 | few | CSVSYRGLQETQYF | TGCAGCGTTAGTTACAGGGGGCTACAAGAGACCCAGTACTTC
TRBJ2-5 | NA | TRBV20-1 | few | CSGTVQETQYF | TGCAGTGGGACAGTCCAAGAGACCCAGTACTTC
TRBJ2-5 | NA | TRBV6-5 | NA | CASSYRGAGEETQYF | TGTGCCAGCAGTTACCGGGGGGCCGGCGAAGAGACCCAGTACTTC
TRBJ2-5 | NA | TRBV20-1 | few | CSARVYPQETQYF | TGCAGTGCTAGGGTCTACCCCCAAGAGACCCAGTACTTC
TRBJ1-2 | TRBD1 | TRBV6-5 | NA | CASSSPGQPYFAF | TGTGCCAGCAGTTCTCCGGGACAGCCATATTTCGCCTTC
TRBJ1-5 | TRBD1 | TRBV19 | NA | CASSIGTGGFNQPQHF | TGTGCCAGTAGTATTGGGACAGGGGGCTTCAATCAGCCCCAGCATTTT
TRBJ2-2 | TRBD2 | TRBV11-1 | many | CASSTGLAGNTGELFF | TGTGCCAGCAGCACCGGACTAGCGGGCAACACCGGGGAGCTGTTTTTT
TRBJ1-1 | NA | TRBV20-1 | many | CSARERNAEAFF | TGCAGTGCTAGAGAGAGGAACGCTGAAGCTTTCTTT
TRBJ2-4 | NA | TRBV20-1 | few | CSARFTQEAKNIQYF | TGCAGTGCTAGATTTACTCAGGAGGCCAAAAACATTCAGTACTTC
TRBJ1-3 | NA | TRBV12-3/TRBV12-4 | many | CASRRQFFNTIYF | TGTGCCAGCAGGCGACAGTTTTTCAACACCATATATTTT
TRBJ1-5 | NA | TRBV7-9 | many | CASSSNSGRAHF | TGTGCCAGCAGCTCCAATTCGGGCAGGGCCCATTTT
TRBJ1-5 | NA | TRBV28 | NA | CASSSDWGYSNQPQHF | TGTGCCAGCAGTTCCGATTGGGGATATAGCAATCAGCCCCAGCATTTT
TRBJ1-5 | TRBD1 | TRBV29-1 | many | CSVGTVGNQPQHF | TGCAGCGTGGGGACAGTCGGCAATCAGCCCCAGCATTTT
TRBJ1-1 | NA | TRBV7-9 | NA | CASSPRNKVYTEAFF | TGTGCCAGCAGCCCTCGGAACAAGGTTTACACTGAAGCTTTCTTT
TRBJ2-5 | NA | TRBV2 | many | CASMDGQETQYF | TGTGCCAGCATGGACGGACAAGAGACCCAGTACTTC
TRBJ1-1 | NA | TRBV27 | many | CASGERGPEAFF | TGTGCCAGCGGGGAGAGGGGACCTGAGGCTTTCTTT
TRBJ1-1 | NA | TRBV19 | many | CASKTYMNTEAFF | TGTGCCAGCAAAACATATATGAACACTGAAGCTTTCTTT
TRBJ1-1 | NA | TRBV24-1 | NA | CATSDPHTTAENTEAFF | TGTGCCACCAGTGATCCTCACACGACAGCAGAGAACACTGAAGCTTTCTTT
TRBJ2-7 | TRBD1 | TRBV12-3/TRBV12-4 | medium-sized | CASSPLYRGSEQYF | TGTGCCAGCAGTCCCCTTTACAGGGGGAGCGAGCAGTACTTC
TRBJ2-2 | TRBD1 | TRBV27 | NA | CASRKYGQGSNTGELFF | TGTGCCAGCAGGAAATATGGACAGGGGTCGAACACCGGGGAGCTGTTTTTT
TRBJ1-2 | NA | TRBV30 | many | CAWTPGGAAGYTF | TGTGCCTGGACCCCTGGGGGGGCCGCTGGCTACACCTTC
TRBJ2-7 | NA | TRBV28 | many | CASSDRTASYEQYF | TGTGCCAGCAGCGACCGGACTGCGTCCTACGAGCAGTACTTC
TRBJ2-7 | NA | TRBV9 | many | CASSVAASSEQYF | TGTGCCAGCAGCGTAGCCGCCAGCTCAGAGCAGTACTTC
TRBJ2-5 | NA | TRBV5-1 | many | CASRLAEGETQYF | TGCGCCAGCAGGTTAGCAGAGGGAGAGACCCAGTACTTC
TRBJ2-1 | TRBD2 | TRBV9 | NA | CASSMGTSGENEQFF | TGTGCCAGCAGCATGGGGACTAGCGGGGAAAATGAGCAGTTCTTC
TRBJ2-5 | NA | TRBV11-2 | many | CASSLGGHSETQYF | TGTGCCAGCAGCTTAGGGGGACATTCAGAGACCCAGTACTTC
TRBJ2-7 | TRBD1 | TRBV2 | many | CASRWDSSYEQYF | TGTGCCAGCCGCTGGGACAGCTCCTACGAGCAGTACTTC
TRBJ2-2 | TRBD1 | TRBV6-1 | many | CASSRTGGNTGELFF | TGTGCCAGCAGTCGGACAGGGGGCAACACCGGGGAGCTGTTTTTT
TRBJ1-2 | NA | TRBV5-1 | many | CASTSEGNGYTF | TGCGCCAGCACTTCTGAGGGGAATGGCTACACCTTC
TRBJ1-2 | NA | TRBV7-2 | many | CASSPKGDYGYTF | TGTGCCAGCAGCCCAAAAGGCGACTATGGCTACACCTTC
TRBJ1-2 | NA | TRBV27 | many | CASSHRRTPINYGYTF | TGTGCCAGCAGTCATAGACGGACACCCATTAACTATGGCTACACCTTC
TRBJ2-5 | TRBD2 | TRBV5-1 | NA | CASSASTSAETEYF | TGCGCCAGCAGCGCCTCCACTAGCGCGGAGACCGAGTACTTC
TRBJ1-5 | NA | TRBV4-1 | many | CASSQGDGRPNQPQHF | TGCGCCAGCAGCCAAGGGGATGGACGGCCTAATCAGCCCCAGCATTTT
TRBJ1-5 | NA | TRBV2 | many | CASSDVTIHNQPQHF | TGTGCCAGCAGTGATGTGACTATCCACAATCAGCCCCAGCATTTT
TRBJ1-2 | TRBD1 | TRBV6-5 | NA | CASSYSRQGAGYTF | TGTGCCAGCAGTTACTCGCGTCAGGGGGCTGGCTACACCTTC
TRBJ2-6 | NA | TRBV6-2/TRBV6-3 | few | CASSYSTDAGANVLTF | TGTGCCAGCAGTTACTCGACCGACGCTGGGGCCAACGTCCTGACTTTC
TRBJ1-3 | NA | TRBV12-3/TRBV12-4 | many | CASRGPSDPGNTIYF | TGTGCCAGCAGGGGACCGAGTGATCCTGGAAACACCATATATTTT
TRBJ1-2 | NA | TRBV18 | NA | CASSPVGGSLNGYTF | TGTGCCAGCTCACCGGTGGGGGGCTCACTCAATGGCTACACCTTC
TRBJ2-7 | TRBD1 | TRBV6-1 | NA | CASNPTGTGTSYEQYF | TGTGCCAGCAACCCAACCGGGACAGGGACCTCCTACGAGCAGTACTTC
TRBJ1-1 | TRBD1 | TRBV5-1 | many | CASSFTGQGGTEAFF | TGCGCCAGCAGCTTTACGGGACAGGGGGGAACTGAAGCTTTCTTT
TRBJ1-1 | NA | TRBV7-9 | NA | CASSSVAEGTEPFF | NA
TRBJ1-2 | TRBD1 | TRBV6-1 | many | CASSGDREPGNYGYTF | TGTGCCAGCAGTGGGGACAGGGAGCCGGGAAACTATGGCTACACCTTC
TRBJ2-2 | NA | TRBV5-1 | NA | CASSLDGIDGELFF | TGCGCCAGCAGCTTGGACGGGATAGACGGGGAGCTGTTTTTT
TRBJ2-7 | NA | TRBV28 | many | CASSLFGRAWRNEQYF | TGTGCCAGCAGTTTATTTGGCAGGGCCTGGAGGAACGAGCAGTACTTC
TRBJ2-2 | NA | TRBV27 | many | CASSHYPGELFF | TGTGCCAGCAGCCATTATCCCGGGGAGCTGTTTTTT
TRBJ1-1 | NA | TRBV5-4 | NA | CASSEIMNTEAFF | TGTGCCAGCTCAGAGATCATGAACACTGAAGCTTTCTTT
TRBJ1-1 | TRBD1 | TRBV18 | many | CASSPRQGGDAAFF | TGTGCCAGCTCACCAAGGCAGGGGGGAGATGCGGCTTTCTTT
TRBJ2-6 | TRBD1 | TRBV24-1 | few | CATSDTTDRGGSGANVLTF | TGTGCCACCAGTGACACCACTGACAGGGGAGGTAGTGGGGCCAACGTCCTGACTTTC